Following are 19 T cell receptor beta chains from one sample sequenced in a study of vaccination and CD4 T cells after COVID-19. An Oncomine TCR Beta short-read assay was used to sequence the DNA from cultured CD4+ T cells. TCRdb independently ran MiXCR on the PCR reads; one entry per CDR3 protein. In the table there are approximately 20,000 distinct CDR3 sequences, under 80% of which are singletons. For these receptors, no antigen is known. As to treatment: roughly 11-day PBMC culture with coronavirus spike peptide pools or control peptides (ViraFEST assay). The source material was CD4+ T cells from blood, cultured in vitro. All receptors derive from a human donor who had recovered from COVID-19.

This clonotype was seen once. V usage is TRBV7-2 and J usage is TRBJ1-3; TRBD1 matches 7 bases. Germline CDR1 SGHTA, CDR2 FQGNSA. V was pared by 5 bases and J by 0 bases, with 7 bases of the junction left unmatched. The CDR3 is 16 amino acids. The CDR3 is CASSPNRDSSGNTIYF. In DNA, the CDR3 is TGTGCCAGCAGCCCAAATCGGGACAGCTCTGGAAACACCATATATTTT.

As DNA, the CDR3 is TGCAGTGCTAGCAGGCTAGCGGGTGCCTACGAGCAGTACTTC. This codes for CSASRLAGAYEQYF. The chain uses TRBV20-1 and TRBJ2-7, with 8 bases fitting TRBD2. The junction had 6 bases not matched to a gene; V was cut back by 3 bases and J by 2 bases. Germline loops: CDR1 DFQATT, CDR2 SNEGSKA (reference sequence). This CDR3 contains 14 residues.

This clonotype was counted a few times. The rearrangement links TRBV6-1 to TRBJ1-1; tentative D call: TRBD1 (5 bases). CDR3 length: 13 amino acids. Germline V gene lookup returns CDR1 MNHNS and CDR2 SASEGT. Trimming removed 10 bases at V and 0 bases at J, with 12 bases between. In DNA form, the CDR3 reads TGTGCCACCGCGGGGCGCATGAACACTGAAGCTTTCTTT. Residues: CATAGRMNTEAFF.

The chain has TRBV20-1 and TRBJ2-3, with TRBD2 matching over 7 bases. With V trimmed by 6 bases and J by 1 base, 10 bases remained unmatched. The CDR3 runs 15 residues. Germline CDR1 and CDR2: DFQATT and SNEGSKA (reference sequence). The DNA for the CDR3 is TGCAGTGCGCGTACTAGCGCCGCCGGCACAGATACGCAGTATTTT. Translating gives CSARTSAAGTDTQYF.

The J gene is TRBJ2-5, the V gene TRBV5-5; 12 positions agree with TRBD2. The CDR3 spans 15 residues. The junction had 6 bases not matched to a gene; V was cut back by 4 bases and J by 5 bases. CDR1 is SGHKS, CDR2 YYEKEE, per germline (reference sequence). CDR3: CASSVGGTSGETQYF. The CDR3 nucleotides read TGTGCCAGCAGCGTGGGTGGGACTAGCGGGGAGACCCAGTACTTC.

In its sample, this clonotype was seen a few times. As DNA, the CDR3 is TGTGCCACCAGTGACACCCCAGGGGGGCGGGAGGCATATGAGCAGTTCTTC. Protein sequence: CATSDTPGGREAYEQFF. The chain combines TRBV24-1 with TRBJ2-1, with D perhaps TRBD2 (8 bases). The germline V gene encodes CDR1 KGHDR and CDR2 SFDVKD. V lost 4 bases and J 8 bases, leaving 23 bases between the germline ends. The CDR3 contains 17 residues.

V usage is TRBV7-9 and J usage is TRBJ1-1; 9 bases match TRBD1. J was trimmed by 11 bases and V by 3 bases; bases with no gene match: 7. The germline V gene encodes CDR1 SEHNR and CDR2 FQNEAQ (reference sequence). The CDR3 loop spans 13 amino acids. CDR3 nucleotides: TGTGCCAGCAGCTTTGCCACAGGGGGCGCGGCTTTCTTT. The encoded protein is CASSFATGGAAFF.

The chain has TRBV18 and TRBJ2-7; TRBD1 agrees at 7 bases. The CDR3 is made up of 15 amino acids. Germline V gene lookup returns CDR1 KGHSH and CDR2 LQKENI. Germline trimming cut 2 bases from V and 2 bases from J; bases unmatched to any gene: 6. CDR3 bases: TGTGCCAGCTCACCATCCCGGGACAGCACCTACGAGCAGTACTTC. This translates into CASSPSRDSTYEQYF.

The V call is TRBV6-1, the J call TRBJ2-5; D is unresolved. The CDR3 covers 12 residues. The germline V gene encodes CDR1 MNHNS and CDR2 SASEGT. V lost 7 bases and J lost 5, with 11 bases in between. CDR3 amino acids: CASKTSRETQYF. The CDR3 region has the DNA TGTGCCAGCAAAACATCCAGGGAGACCCAGTACTTC.

This clonotype was seen just once. The rearrangement links TRBV6-5 to TRBJ2-7, with no clear D. This CDR3 is 12 amino acids long. Trimming pared 4 bases from V and 2 bases from J, leaving 6 bases between. Germline CDR1 MNHEY, CDR2 SVGAGI. Here the CDR3 reads CASSSVTYEQYF. CDR3 DNA sequence: TGTGCCAGCAGTTCGGTGACCTACGAGCAGTACTTC.

This clonotype turned up a few times. The chain links TRBV20-1 to TRBJ1-6, with 8 bases matching TRBD1. This CDR3 is built from 16 residues. V was clipped by 0 bases and J by 5 bases; unmatched bases: 6. CDR1 DFQATT and CDR2 SNEGSKA come from the germline V gene (reference sequence). CDR3 sequence: CSARDIGTGDNSPLHF. In nucleotides, the CDR3 is TGCAGTGCTAGAGATATCGGGACAGGCGATAATTCACCCCTCCACTTT.

This clonotype occurred once. The genes are TRBV19 and TRBJ1-2; D uncertain. V was clipped by 0 bases and J by 8 bases, with 25 bases between them. The CDR3 consists of 18 residues. Germline assignment: CDR1 LNHDA and CDR2 SQIVND (reference sequence). CDR3 amino acids: CASSIDHLAPGTVSGYTF. Written as DNA, the CDR3 is TGTGCCAGTAGTATAGATCACTTAGCCCCGGGAACGGTTAGCGGCTACACCTTC.

The chain combines TRBV7-9 with TRBJ2-1, with 11 bases lining up with TRBD1. V dropped 1 base and J dropped 7; count of bases not matched to a gene: 12. The CDR3 contains 18 residues. CDR1 SEHNR and CDR2 FQNEAQ come from the germline V gene (reference sequence). In DNA, the CDR3 is TGTGCCAGCAGCTTAGTCGGGTCCCGGGACAGGGGGTGGAATGAGCAGTTCTTC. Translation: CASSLVGSRDRGWNEQFF.

This chain connects TRBV9 to TRBJ1-1; no clear D gene. Trimming stripped 4 bases from V and 3 bases from J, with 10 bases between. CDR1 is SGDLS and CDR2 is YYNGEE in the germline V gene. The CDR3 covers 13 residues. This CDR3 reads CASSPLLDTEAFF. In DNA form, the CDR3 reads TGTGCCAGCAGCCCGTTGCTCGACACTGAAGCTTTCTTT.

This chain links TRBV6-1 with TRBJ1-2; 11 bases map to TRBD1. This CDR3 has 14 residues. CDR1 and CDR2 (germline): MNHNS, SASEGT. J was trimmed by 7 bases and V by 5 bases; bases with no gene match: 6. CDR3 loop: CASSPRTGGLGYTF. CDR3 DNA: TGTGCCAGCAGTCCTAGGACAGGGGGCCTTGGCTACACCTTC.

V gene TRBV12-3 or TRBV12-4 combines with J gene TRBJ2-2; D not resolved. V was cut by 2 bases and J by 4 bases, with 2 bases left in between. The length of the CDR3 is 12 residues. The CDR3 coding sequence is TGTGCCAGCAGTTTAACCACCGGGGAGCTGTTTTTT. It codes for CASSLTTGELFF.

This clonotype was seen only a few times. The rearrangement links TRBV20-1 to TRBJ1-1; D unresolved. With 5 bases removed from V and 11 bases from J, the gap between germline ends came to 12 bases. Germline CDR1 reads DFQATT; CDR2 reads SNEGSKA (reference sequence). This CDR3 has 10 amino acids. The CDR3 sequence: CSAEREGAFF. CDR3 bases: TGCAGTGCTGAGAGGGAAGGGGCTTTCTTT.

This clonotype was counted only a few times. The genes are TRBV6-1 and TRBJ1-2, with a tentative D call TRBD1 (6 bases). The CDR3 has 15 amino acids. With 6 bases removed from V and 6 bases from J, the gap between germline ends came to 20 bases. Germline V gene data show CDR1 as MNHNS and CDR2 as SASEGT. DNA for the CDR3: TGTGCCAGCAGCTGGAGCTCACAGGGTTCGGATGGCTACACCTTC. As protein: CASSWSSQGSDGYTF.

The V gene is TRBV12-3 or TRBV12-4, the J gene TRBJ1-1; no clear D. The CDR3 is made up of 12 amino acids. V shed 3 bases and J shed 3 bases, with 5 bases lying between them. CDR3 loop: CASSFSDTEAFF. CDR3 bases: TGTGCCAGCAGTTTTTCAGACACTGAAGCTTTCTTT.